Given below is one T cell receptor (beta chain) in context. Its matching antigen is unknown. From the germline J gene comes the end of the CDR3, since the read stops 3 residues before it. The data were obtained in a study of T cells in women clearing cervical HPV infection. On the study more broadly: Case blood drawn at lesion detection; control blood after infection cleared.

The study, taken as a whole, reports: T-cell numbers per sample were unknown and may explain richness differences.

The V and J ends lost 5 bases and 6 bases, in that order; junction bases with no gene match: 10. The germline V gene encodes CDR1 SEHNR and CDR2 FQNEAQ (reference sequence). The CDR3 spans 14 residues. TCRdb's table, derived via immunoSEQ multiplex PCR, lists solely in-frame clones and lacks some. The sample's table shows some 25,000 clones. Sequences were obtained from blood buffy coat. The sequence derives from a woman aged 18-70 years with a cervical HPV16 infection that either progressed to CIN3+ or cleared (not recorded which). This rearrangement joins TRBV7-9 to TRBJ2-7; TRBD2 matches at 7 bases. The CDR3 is CASSPRLAPAEQYF. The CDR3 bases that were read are TGTGCCAGCAGCCCTCGACTAGCTCCGGCCGAG.